Here is one T cell receptor (beta chain) with its context. This clone showed up just a few times. The clone's antigen remains unknown. No base quality values were provided; no much bigger clone lies one nucleotide off. The cohort was made up of 666 healthy bone marrow donors. At the time of sampling, all cohort members were nominally healthy, though unrecorded immune exposures were likely present. The donor tested CMV seronegative, placing the donor among the 300 to 400 seronegative members of the cohort. A peripheral blood sample was collected from each donor, and TCR beta sequencing was performed on peripheral blood mononuclear cells. Genomic DNA extraction from the blood cell samples was performed with the Qiagen DNeasy Blood Extraction Kit. This sample stems from a study of cytomegalovirus exposure and HLA in healthy donors (dated by TCRdb to the late 2010s). Some background on the complete study: An earlier analysis of several hundred of the donors reported approximately 300 Gb of sequence data and 120 million or so unique TCR beta sequences from some 180 million T cells. About 280 gigabases of sequencing data and about 92 million unique TCR sequences made up an early release that covered 500 to 650 HLA-typed donors. Of the roughly 400 genotyped donors, approximately 83% fell in the genetic ancestry cluster associated with self-reported Caucasian donors. The aim of the study was to test whether cataloging public T cell receptors could identify signatures of past pathogen exposure. The study used immunosequencing to profile the T cell repertoires of 600 to 850 subjects and linked those repertoires to cytomegalovirus serostatus. Along with the approximately 600-subject first cohort, a separate validation cohort of around 120 different subjects was used. To predict cytomegalovirus infection status, the study combined high-throughput TCR immunosequencing, statistical association of individual TCRs with disease status, and machine learning. To study patterns of TCR occurrence, a later analysis re-analyzed previously published TCR beta repertoires from several hundred donors and added high-resolution HLA genotyping. Rather than drawing on any new phenotypic data, the later analysis identified candidate immune exposures from TCR beta sequences and the way those sequences occurred across donors. An earlier analysis of around 580 of the donors used high-throughput TCR beta sequencing to judge whether each TCR beta V gene segment behaved as functional or pseudogenic. Donor age, sex, ethnicity and CMV serostatus were collected together with the repertoire data. A later genetic analysis used genome-wide SNP genotypes for about three fifths of the 666 donors, treating that subset as a discovery cohort. Every repertoire in the discovery cohort had been generated on one and the same sequencing platform. HLA typing covered class I and class II loci at four-digit resolution. Typing coverage differed by locus: A, B, C, DRB1 and DQB1 were typed in roughly 620-630 donors, DQA1 in about 500, DPA1 in 606, and DPB1 in just under 480. Four or five DR-DQ haplotypes were handled as single units for association and clustering, since linkage in the cohort was strong. Among about 360 genotyped donors of the cohort, an average of about 240,000 unique TCR beta nucleotide sequences were sequenced per donor, approximately 20% of them non-productive. The research as a whole found: Several of the top co-occurrence clusters appeared to be linked to parvovirus B19, influenza, CMV and Epstein-Barr virus, according to a later analysis. A later analysis found that most CMV-associated TCR beta chains appeared HLA-restricted, with HLA associations seemingly driven largely by CMV exposure. CMV serostatus was the only immune exposure information available for the cohort. Because some donors lacked HLA typing at each locus, the association tests relied only on the typed subset. In a later genetic analysis, fewer N-insertions in productive TCRs were reported among donors in an Asian-associated ancestry cluster than the roughly 700-donor mean. Sequencing depth was assumed to be roughly uniform across donors in the presence/absence analyses, though that assumption may not hold. In a later analysis, the rate of TCR association differed among HLA loci, with DRB1 alleles having the most associated TCRs and HLA-C alleles having the fewest. Some IMGT-functional V segments, including TRBV6-2 and TRBV6-3, could not be told apart with the 87-base-pair reads, so those segments were excluded. In this cohort, only TCR beta chains were sequenced, and detectable features were limited by the absence of alpha or paired-chain data. V-gene and J-gene trimming of TCR beta chains was associated with a missense DCLRE1C variant in a later genetic analysis, and the association was replicated in an independent cohort. At a false discovery rate of 0.05, a later analysis linked 16,951 TCR beta sequences to specific HLA alleles. According to the authors, the approach could potentially be generalized to other disease states and immunological phenotypes. A total of fewer than 200 TCR beta chains were listed by the study as associated with cytomegalovirus. In a later analysis, HLA-associated TCR beta chains showed more clonal expansion and lower generation probabilities than non-associated chains that were equally common. An earlier analysis of several hundred of the donors showed that most TCR beta V segments appeared in productive rearrangements either about 87% or about 30% of the time, which broadly matched IMGT annotations. The earlier analysis of approximately 590 of the donors excluded some 15 rarely observed V segments, including chromosome 9 orphons, because counts were too low. When HLA alleles, especially DR and DQ, strongly co-occurred, TCR associations were difficult to assign to individual alleles. Linkage disequilibrium might explain the correlated functional status among segregating V segments, but an unknown experimental factor could not be excluded. Cytomegalovirus status was reported to be diagnosed by the classifier with high specificity and sensitivity in both the original and validation cohorts. Three of the identified cytomegalovirus-associated TCR beta chains were confirmed in vitro to be specific for cytomegalovirus antigens. The sequencing pipeline was judged likely to have produced a cluster of highly shared sequence variants as a technical artifact. Most TCR sequences were observed very rarely across donors, whereas some public TCRs were present in many individuals. A further reported finding was that TCR beta sequences accurately predicted the HLA-A and HLA-B alleles for most subjects in the first cohort.

The protocol used for the library was the immunoSEQ multiplex PCR assay. For the multiplex PCR, a mixture combining 60 forward primers for TCR Vbeta segments and 13 reverse primers for TCR Jbeta segments was used. Amplification of the CDR3 region of rearranged TCR beta genes was performed with a multiplex PCR assay on genomic DNA. On the Illumina HiSeq System, the amplified TCR beta libraries were sequenced as 87-base-pair reads. In the authors' own workflow: A later analysis tallied 75 million to 95 million unique TCR beta chains across the 666 repertoires, and around 12 million of those chains were shared by two or more donors. Raw reads were error-corrected and collapsed into unique sequences by a nearest-neighbor algorithm in which closely related sequences were merged to remove PCR and sequencing errors. Alignment of CDR3 sequences to IMGT reference sequences was used to assign V, D and J gene segments. Each retained sequence needed at least a six-nucleotide match to both a V gene segment and a J gene segment. A rearrangement was called productive if the CDR3 had no stop codons and remained in frame with V and J, and every other rearrangement was called non-productive. Following IMGT convention, CDR3 was defined as the stretch from the second conserved V-encoded cysteine to the conserved J-encoded phenylalanine. In an earlier analysis of around 640 of the donors, sequences lacking an unambiguous match to a single V gene segment were excluded. In an earlier analysis of approximately 550 of the donors, V segments were called functional above 56.7% productive rearrangements and were called segregating when the between-donor standard deviation exceeded 5%. A statistical classification framework was built for diagnosing cytomegalovirus status from the catalog of TCR beta chain sequences. V and J gene assignment, in a later analysis, came from comparing TCR nucleotide sequences with IMGT/GENE-DB human TR gene sequences. A later analysis assigned CDR3 sequences and most-parsimonious VDJ recombination scenarios with the TCRdist pipeline. In a later analysis, every TCR beta chain was defined by the combination of its CDR3 amino acid sequence and its V-gene family, and reads without a unique V-gene family were dropped. A later analysis removed 500 to 650 highly shared, low-generation-probability nucleotide sequences to deal with suspected cross-contamination and a sequencing artifact. In a later analysis, a clonal expansion index for each public chain was calculated from normalized within-repertoire ranks of inferred template counts. In a later analysis, generation probabilities were computed with a VDJ recombination model fitted to out-of-frame rearrangements, and the resulting probabilities were checked against IGoR. In a later analysis, TCR-TCR, TCR-HLA and TCR-CMV co-occurrence was scored with hypergeometric tests, and a repertoire-size bias correction was applied to TCR pairs. A later analysis estimated false discovery rates by permuting HLA or CMV assignments 20 times. In a later analysis, co-occurring TCRs were grouped using DBSCAN, with TCRdist sequence similarity added in when clustering inside HLA-allele-positive subsets. For co-occurrence clustering, repertoires with fewer than 30,000 or more than 120,000 public chains were excluded, along with a handful of repertoires with anomalous nucleotide sharing. TCRdb limited this immuneACCESS table to in-frame rearrangements with V and J called. A share of clones is missing; checked studies link under half to unresolved V genes, and the rest is unexplained. The V and J calls and the clone size are those of that table, but D and trimming were determined from the DNA. Counted in this sample were 130,000 or so clones; around four fifths of them appeared once. Approximately 2% of the sample goes to the ten largest clones.

CDR1 and CDR2 are drawn from the germline V gene: SGHTA, FQGNSA. V and J lose 2 bases and 5 bases, and a span of 6 bases separates them. The CDR3 numbers 12 residues from cysteine through phenylalanine. Just the 36-base CDR3 DNA is kept, in frame starting at base 1. The chain is assembled from TRBV7-2 and TRBJ2-5, with no reliable assignment of the D segment. The TCR originated in a man in his forties in good health and CMV-seronegative. The specimen was PBMCs. For the CDR3, the sequence is CASSLILETQYF. The nucleotides are TGTGCCAGCAGCTTAATCCTGGAGACCCAGTACTTC.